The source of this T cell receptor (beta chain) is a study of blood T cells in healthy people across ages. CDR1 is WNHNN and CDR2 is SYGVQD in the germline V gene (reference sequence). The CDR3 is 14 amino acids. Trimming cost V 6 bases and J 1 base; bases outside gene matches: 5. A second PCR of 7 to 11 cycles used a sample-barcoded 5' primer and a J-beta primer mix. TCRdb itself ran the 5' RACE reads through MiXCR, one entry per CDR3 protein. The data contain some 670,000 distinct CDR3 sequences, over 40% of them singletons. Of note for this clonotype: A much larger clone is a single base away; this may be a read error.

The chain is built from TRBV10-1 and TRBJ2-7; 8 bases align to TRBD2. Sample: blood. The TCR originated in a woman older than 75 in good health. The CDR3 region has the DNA TGCGCCAGCAGGGAGCGGGGGCCTTCCTACGAGCAGTACTTC. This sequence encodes CASRERGPSYEQYF.